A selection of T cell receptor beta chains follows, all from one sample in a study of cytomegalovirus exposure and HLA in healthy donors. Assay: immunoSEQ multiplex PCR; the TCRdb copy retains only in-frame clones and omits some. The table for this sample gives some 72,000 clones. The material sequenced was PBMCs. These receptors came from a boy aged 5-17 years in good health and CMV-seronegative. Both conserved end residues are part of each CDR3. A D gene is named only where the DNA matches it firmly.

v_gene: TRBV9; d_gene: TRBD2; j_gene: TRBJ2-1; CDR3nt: TGTGCCAGCAGCGCCGGACTAGCCCCTCTTTCCGACAATGAGCAGTTCTTC; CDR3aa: CASSAGLAPLSDNEQFF
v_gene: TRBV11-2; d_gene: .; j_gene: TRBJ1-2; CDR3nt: TGTGCCAGCAGCTTAACAGGGTACTATGGCTACACCTTC; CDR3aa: CASSLTGYYGYTF
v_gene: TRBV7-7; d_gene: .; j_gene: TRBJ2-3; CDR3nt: TGTGCCAGCAGCCCGGGACTTTTCCGCACAGATACGCAGTATTTT; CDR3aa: CASSPGLFRTDTQYF
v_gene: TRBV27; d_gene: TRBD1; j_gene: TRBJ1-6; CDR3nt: TGTGCCAGCAGTTTAGGGACAGGGAATTCACCCCTCCACTTT; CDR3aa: CASSLGTGNSPLHF
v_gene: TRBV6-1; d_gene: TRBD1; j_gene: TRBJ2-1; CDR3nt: TGTGCCAGCAGTGGGGACAGTAGAAATTACAATGAGCAGTTCTTC; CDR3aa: CASSGDSRNYNEQFF
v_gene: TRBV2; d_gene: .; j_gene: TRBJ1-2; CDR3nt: TGTGCCAGCGCCCTAAACTATGGCTACACCTTC; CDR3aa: CASALNYGYTF
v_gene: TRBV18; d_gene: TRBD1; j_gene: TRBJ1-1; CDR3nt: TGTGCCAGCTCACCCAACAGGGGTCTAACTGAAGCTTTCTTT; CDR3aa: CASSPNRGLTEAFF
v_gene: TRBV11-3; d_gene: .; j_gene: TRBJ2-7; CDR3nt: TGTGCCAGCAGCTTATCACCAGCCTACGAGCAGTACTTC; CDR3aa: CASSLSPAYEQYF
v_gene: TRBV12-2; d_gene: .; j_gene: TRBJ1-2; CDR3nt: TGTGCAAGTCGCCAAAGGTGGGAGACAGGGGGGGAGGGCTACACCTTC; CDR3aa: CASRQRWETGGEGYTF
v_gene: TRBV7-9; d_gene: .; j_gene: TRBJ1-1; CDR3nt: TGTGCCAGCAGCTTAGTTACGGCTGAAGCTTTCTTT; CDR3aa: CASSLVTAEAFF
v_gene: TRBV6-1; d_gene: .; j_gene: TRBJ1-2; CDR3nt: TGTGCCAGCAGTGAATTCTCGGGAAACGGCTACACCTTC; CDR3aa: CASSEFSGNGYTF
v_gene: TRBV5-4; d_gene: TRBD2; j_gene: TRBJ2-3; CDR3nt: TGTGCCAGCAGCCGACGACTTAGCGGGGGGGCCACAGATACGCAGTATTTT; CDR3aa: CASSRRLSGGATDTQYF
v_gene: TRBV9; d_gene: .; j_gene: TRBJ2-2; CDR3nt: TGTGCCAGCAGGGGATCAACCCATGAATACAGGGAGCGGGAGCTGTTTTTT; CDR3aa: CASRGSTHEYRERELFF
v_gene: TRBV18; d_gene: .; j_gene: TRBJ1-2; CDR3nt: TGTGCCAGCTCACCCCAGGCAAACTATGGCTACACCTTC; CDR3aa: CASSPQANYGYTF
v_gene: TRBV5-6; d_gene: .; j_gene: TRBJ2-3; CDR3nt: TGTGCCAGCAGCTTTAGGAGCCACACAGATACGCAGTATTTT; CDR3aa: CASSFRSHTDTQYF
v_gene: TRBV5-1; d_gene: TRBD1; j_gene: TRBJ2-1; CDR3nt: TGCGCCAGCAGCCTCCATTTAGGACAGGGTTACAATGAGCAGTTCTTC; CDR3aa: CASSLHLGQGYNEQFF
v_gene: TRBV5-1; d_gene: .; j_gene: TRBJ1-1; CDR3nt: TGCGCCAGCAGCGCCCCTTCGGGGAACACTGAAGCTTTCTTT; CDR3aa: CASSAPSGNTEAFF
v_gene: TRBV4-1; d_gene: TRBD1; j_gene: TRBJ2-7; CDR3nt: TGCGCCAGCAGCCAAGATCAGGGGGTCCGCGAGCAGTACTTC; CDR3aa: CASSQDQGVREQYF
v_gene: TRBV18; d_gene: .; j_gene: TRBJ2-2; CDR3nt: TGTGCCAGCTCACCAGGAACTAGAACCGGGGAGCTGTTTTTT; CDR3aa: CASSPGTRTGELFF
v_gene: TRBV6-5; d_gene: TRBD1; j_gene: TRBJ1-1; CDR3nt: TGTGCCAGCAGCTACCGCGACAGGGGGCTCGCTGAAGCTTTCTTT; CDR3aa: CASSYRDRGLAEAFF
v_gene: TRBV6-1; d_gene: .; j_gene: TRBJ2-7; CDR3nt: TGTGCCAGCAGTGCCCGAGGGCCTGCCTACGAGCAGTACTTC; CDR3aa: CASSARGPAYEQYF
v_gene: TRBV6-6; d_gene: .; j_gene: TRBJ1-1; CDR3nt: TGTGCCAGCATGCGGGACACTGAAGCTTTCTTT; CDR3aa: CASMRDTEAFF
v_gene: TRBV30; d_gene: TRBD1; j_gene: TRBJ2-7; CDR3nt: TGTGCCTGGAGTGTATTAGGGGGTACAGGGGGATCAGGGGAGCAGTACTTC; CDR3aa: CAWSVLGGTGGSGEQYF
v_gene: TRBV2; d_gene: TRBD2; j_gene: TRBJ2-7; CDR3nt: TGTGCCAGCAGCGAACCTAAATACGCTCCGGGGGGCTACGAGCAGTACTTC; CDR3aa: CASSEPKYAPGGYEQYF
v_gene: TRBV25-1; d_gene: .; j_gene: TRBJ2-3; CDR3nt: TGTGCCAGCAGTGAAGGCGGGGGCCATACGCAGTATTTT; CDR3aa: CASSEGGGHTQYF
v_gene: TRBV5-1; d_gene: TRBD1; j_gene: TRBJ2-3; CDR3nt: TGCGCCAACAGCTCGAGCCGACAGGGTTATAGCACAGATACGCAGTATTTT; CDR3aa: CANSSSRQGYSTDTQYF
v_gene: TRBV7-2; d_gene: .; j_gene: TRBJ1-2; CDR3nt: TGTGCCAGCAGCCTAGGGCAGGGCTATGGCTACACCTTC; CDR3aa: CASSLGQGYGYTF
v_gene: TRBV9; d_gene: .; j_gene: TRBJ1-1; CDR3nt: TGTGCCAGCAGCGCAACAGGGACGAACACTGAAGCTTTCTTT; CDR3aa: CASSATGTNTEAFF
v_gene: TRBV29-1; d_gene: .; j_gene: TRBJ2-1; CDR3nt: TGCAGCGTGAGACAGCTCCTCTACAATGAGCAGTTCTTC; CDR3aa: CSVRQLLYNEQFF
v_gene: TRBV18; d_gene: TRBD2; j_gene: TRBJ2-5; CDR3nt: TGTGCCAGCTCACCCCTGGGGGGGTTTGAGGAGACCCAGTACTTC; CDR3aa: CASSPLGGFEETQYF
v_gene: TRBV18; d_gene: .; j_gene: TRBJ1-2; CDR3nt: TGTGCCAGCTCACCAGTGGGGTTAGGAGGCTCTAACTATGGCTACACCTTC; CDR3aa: CASSPVGLGGSNYGYTF
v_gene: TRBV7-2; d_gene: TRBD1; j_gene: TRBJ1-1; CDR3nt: TGTGCCAGCAGCTTAGACGGACAGGTGAACACTGAAGCTTTCTTT; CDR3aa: CASSLDGQVNTEAFF
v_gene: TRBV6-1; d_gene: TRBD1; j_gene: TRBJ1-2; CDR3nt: TGTGCCAGCAGTGACGGACAGGCAGCTGACTATGGCTACACCTTC; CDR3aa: CASSDGQAADYGYTF
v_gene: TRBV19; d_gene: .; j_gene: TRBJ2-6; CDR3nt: TGTGCCAGTAGCCCGTCCCTATCTGGGGCCAACGTCCTGACTTTC; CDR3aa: CASSPSLSGANVLTF
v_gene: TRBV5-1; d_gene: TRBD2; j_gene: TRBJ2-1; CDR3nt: TGCGCCAGCCGGGGGGGGGACCCAATAGGGGAGCAGTTCTTC; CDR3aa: CASRGGDPIGEQFF
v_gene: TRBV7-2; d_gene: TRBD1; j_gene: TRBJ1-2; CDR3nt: TGTGCCAGCAGCTTAGAAGGCAGGGGGCTGGGTGGCTACACCTTC; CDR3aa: CASSLEGRGLGGYTF
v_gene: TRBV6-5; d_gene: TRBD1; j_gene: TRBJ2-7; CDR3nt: TGTGCCAGCAGTTTGGGACAGGGACCCTACGAGCAGTACTTC; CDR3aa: CASSLGQGPYEQYF
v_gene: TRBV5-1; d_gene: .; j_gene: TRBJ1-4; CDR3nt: TGCGCCAGCAGCTTGCTCCCTAATGAAAAACTGTTTTTT; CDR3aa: CASSLLPNEKLFF
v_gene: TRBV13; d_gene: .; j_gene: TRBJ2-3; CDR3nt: TGTGCCAGCAGCTTAGTTTACGGGAGTACAGATACGCAGTATTTT; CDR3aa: CASSLVYGSTDTQYF
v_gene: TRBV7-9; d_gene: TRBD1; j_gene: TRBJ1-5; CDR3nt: TGTGCCAGCAGCCAAGGACAGGGGTGGCAGCCCCAGCATTTT; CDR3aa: CASSQGQGWQPQHF
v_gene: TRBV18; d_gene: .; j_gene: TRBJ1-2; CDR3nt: TGTGCCAGCGCACCTCTAACCCTGGACAACAACTATGGCTACACCTTC; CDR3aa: CASAPLTLDNNYGYTF
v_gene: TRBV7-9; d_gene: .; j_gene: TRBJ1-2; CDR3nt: TGTGCCAGCAGCTTAGGTAGAGGGAAGGGTGGCTACACCTTC; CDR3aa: CASSLGRGKGGYTF
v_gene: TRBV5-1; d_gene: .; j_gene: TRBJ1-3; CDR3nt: TGCGCCAGCAGCTTGGGGCAGTTTGGAAACACCATATATTTT; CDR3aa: CASSLGQFGNTIYF
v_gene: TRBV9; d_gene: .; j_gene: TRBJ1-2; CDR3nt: TGTGCCAGCAGTGGAGGCGTTGCTACTTATGGCTACACCTTC; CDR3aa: CASSGGVATYGYTF
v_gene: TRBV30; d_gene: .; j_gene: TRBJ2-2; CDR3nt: TGTGCCTGGAGGACTAGAGGTGCCCCTGGGGAGCTGTTTTTT; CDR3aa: CAWRTRGAPGELFF
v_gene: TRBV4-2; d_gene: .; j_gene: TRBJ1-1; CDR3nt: TGTGCCAGCAGCCAAACGGGGGGGTATGGGAACACTGAAGCTTTCTTT; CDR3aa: CASSQTGGYGNTEAFF